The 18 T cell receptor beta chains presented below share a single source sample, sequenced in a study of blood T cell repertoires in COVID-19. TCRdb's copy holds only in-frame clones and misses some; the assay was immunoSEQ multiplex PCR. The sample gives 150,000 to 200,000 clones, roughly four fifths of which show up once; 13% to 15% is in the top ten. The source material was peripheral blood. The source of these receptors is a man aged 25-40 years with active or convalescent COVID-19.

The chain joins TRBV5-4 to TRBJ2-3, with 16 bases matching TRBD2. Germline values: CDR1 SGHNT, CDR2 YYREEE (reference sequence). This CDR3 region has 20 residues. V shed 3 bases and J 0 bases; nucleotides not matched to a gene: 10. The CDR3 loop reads CASSSRPGTSGGASTDTQYF. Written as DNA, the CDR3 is TGTGCCAGCAGCTCACGGCCCGGGACTAGCGGGGGGGCTAGCACAGATACGCAGTATTTT.

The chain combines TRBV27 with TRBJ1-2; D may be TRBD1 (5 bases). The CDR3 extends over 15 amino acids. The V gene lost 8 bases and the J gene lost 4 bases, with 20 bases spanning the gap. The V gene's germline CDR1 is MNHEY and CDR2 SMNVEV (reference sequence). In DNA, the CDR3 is TGTGCCAGCTCTCCTTGGCCGGGGGATGGCTATGGCTACACCTTC. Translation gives CASSPWPGDGYGYTF.

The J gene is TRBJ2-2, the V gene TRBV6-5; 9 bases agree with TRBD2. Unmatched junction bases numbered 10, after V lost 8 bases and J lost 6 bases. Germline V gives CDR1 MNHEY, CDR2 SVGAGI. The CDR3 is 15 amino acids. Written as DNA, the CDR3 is TGTGCCAGCGAGTGGGATAGCGGGAGCCCCGGGGAGCTGTTTTTT. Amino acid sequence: CASEWDSGSPGELFF.

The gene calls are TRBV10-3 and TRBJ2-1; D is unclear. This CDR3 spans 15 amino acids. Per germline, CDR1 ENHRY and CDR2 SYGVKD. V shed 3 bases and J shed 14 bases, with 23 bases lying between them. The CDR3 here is CAISDPQARSSWEFF. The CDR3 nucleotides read TGTGCCATCAGTGACCCCCAGGCCAGGTCCAGCTGGGAGTTCTTC.

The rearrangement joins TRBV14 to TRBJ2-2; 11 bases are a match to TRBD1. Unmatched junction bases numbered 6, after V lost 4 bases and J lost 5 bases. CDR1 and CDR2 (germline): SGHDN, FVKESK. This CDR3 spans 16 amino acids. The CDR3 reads CASSPRTGGGTGELFF. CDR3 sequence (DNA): TGTGCCAGCAGCCCTCGGACAGGGGGCGGGACCGGGGAGCTGTTTTTT.

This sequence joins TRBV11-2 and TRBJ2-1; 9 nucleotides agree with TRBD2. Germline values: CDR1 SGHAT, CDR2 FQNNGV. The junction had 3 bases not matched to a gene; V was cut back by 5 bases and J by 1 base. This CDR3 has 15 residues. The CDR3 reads CASSRLAESYNEQFF. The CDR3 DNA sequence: TGTGCCAGCAGCCGACTAGCGGAGTCCTACAATGAGCAGTTCTTC.

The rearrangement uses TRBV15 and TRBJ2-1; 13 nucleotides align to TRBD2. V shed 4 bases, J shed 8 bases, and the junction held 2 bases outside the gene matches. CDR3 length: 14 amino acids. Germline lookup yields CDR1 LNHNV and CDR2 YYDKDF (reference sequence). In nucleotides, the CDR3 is TGTGCCACCAGCACCGGACTAGCGGGAGATGAGCAGTTCTTC. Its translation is CATSTGLAGDEQFF. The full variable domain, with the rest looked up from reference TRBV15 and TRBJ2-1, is DAMVIQNPRYQVTQFGKPVTLSCSQTLNHNVMYWYQQKSSQAPKLLFHYYDKDFNNEADTPDNFQSRRPNTSFCFLDIRSPGLGDTAMYLCATSTGLAGDEQFFGPGTRLTVL.

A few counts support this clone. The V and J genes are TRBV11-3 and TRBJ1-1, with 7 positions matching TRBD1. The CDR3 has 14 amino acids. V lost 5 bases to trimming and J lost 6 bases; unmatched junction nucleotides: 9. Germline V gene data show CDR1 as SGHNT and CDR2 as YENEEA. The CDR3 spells CASSPRKTGSEAFF. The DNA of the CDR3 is TGTGCCAGCAGCCCTCGGAAGACAGGGTCTGAAGCTTTCTTT. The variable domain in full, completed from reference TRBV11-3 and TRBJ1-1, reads EAGVVQSPRYKIIEKKQPVAFWCNPISGHNTLYWYLQNLGQGPELLIRYENEEAVDDSQLPKDRFSAERLKGVDSTLKIQPAELGDSAVYLCASSPRKTGSEAFFGQGTRLTVV.

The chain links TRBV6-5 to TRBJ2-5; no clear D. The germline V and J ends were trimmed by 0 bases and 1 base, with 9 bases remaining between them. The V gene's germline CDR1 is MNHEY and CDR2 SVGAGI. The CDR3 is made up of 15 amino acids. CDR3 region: CASSYSAVSQETQYF. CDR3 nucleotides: TGTGCCAGCAGTTACTCCGCCGTCAGCCAAGAGACCCAGTACTTC.

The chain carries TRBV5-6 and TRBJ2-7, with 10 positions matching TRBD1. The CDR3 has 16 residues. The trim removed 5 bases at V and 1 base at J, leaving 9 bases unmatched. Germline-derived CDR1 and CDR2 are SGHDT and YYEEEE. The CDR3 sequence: CASRSAGTGVSYEQYV. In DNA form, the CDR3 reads TGTGCCAGCAGAAGCGCCGGGACAGGGGTATCCTACGAGCAGTACGTC.

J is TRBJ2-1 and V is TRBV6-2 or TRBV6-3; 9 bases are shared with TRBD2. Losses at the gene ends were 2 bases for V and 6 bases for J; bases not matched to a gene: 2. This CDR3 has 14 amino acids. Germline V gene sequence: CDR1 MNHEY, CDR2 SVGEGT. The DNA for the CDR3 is TGTGCCAGCAGTTACCGACTAGCGGCCAATGAGCAGTTCTTC. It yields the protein CASSYRLAANEQFF.

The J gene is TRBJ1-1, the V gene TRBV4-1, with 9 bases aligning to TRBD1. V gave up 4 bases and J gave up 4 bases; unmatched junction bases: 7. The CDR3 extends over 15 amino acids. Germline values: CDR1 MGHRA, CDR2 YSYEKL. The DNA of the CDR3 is TGCGCCAGCAGCCTAGGGGACAGGGCGGGCACTGAAGCTTTCTTT. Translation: CASSLGDRAGTEAFF.

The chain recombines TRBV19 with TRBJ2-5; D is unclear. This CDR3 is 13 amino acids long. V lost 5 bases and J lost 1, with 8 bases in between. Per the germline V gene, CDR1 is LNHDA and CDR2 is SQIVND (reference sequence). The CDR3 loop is CASSFTVQETQYF. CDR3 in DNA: TGTGCCAGTAGTTTTACAGTCCAAGAGACCCAGTACTTC. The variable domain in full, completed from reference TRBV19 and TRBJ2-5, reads DGGITQSPKYLFRKEGQNVTLSCEQNLNHDAMYWYRQDPGQGLRLIYYSQIVNDFQKGDIAEGYSVSREKKESFPLTVTSAQKNPTAFYLCASSFTVQETQYFGPGTRLLVL.

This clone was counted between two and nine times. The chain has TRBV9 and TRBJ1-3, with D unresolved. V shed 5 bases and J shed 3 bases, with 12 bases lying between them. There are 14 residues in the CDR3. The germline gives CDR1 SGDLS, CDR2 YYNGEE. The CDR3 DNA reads TGTGCCAGCAGTGACGGGGATTTTGGAAACACCATATATTTT. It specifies CASSDGDFGNTIYF.

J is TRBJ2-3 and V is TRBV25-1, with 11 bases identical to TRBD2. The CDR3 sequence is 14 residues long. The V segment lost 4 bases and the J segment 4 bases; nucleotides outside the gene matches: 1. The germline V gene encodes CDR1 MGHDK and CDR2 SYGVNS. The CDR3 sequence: CASSVAGGPDTQYF. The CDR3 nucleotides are TGTGCCAGCAGTGTAGCGGGAGGGCCAGATACGCAGTATTTT.

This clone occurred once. CDR3: CASSFSAGVGAGELFF. Written as DNA, the CDR3 is TGTGCCAGCAGTTTCTCCGCAGGGGTCGGGGCCGGGGAGCTGTTTTTT. The chain has TRBV27 and TRBJ2-2, with a tentative D call TRBD1 (6 bases). V lost 3 bases, J lost 6 bases, and 17 bases lay in between. CDR3 length: 16 residues. In germline, CDR1 is MNHEY, CDR2 SMNVEV (reference sequence).

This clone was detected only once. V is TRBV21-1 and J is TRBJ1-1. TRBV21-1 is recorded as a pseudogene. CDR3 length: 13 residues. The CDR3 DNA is TGTGCCAGCAGGGGCGGAGGGCACACTGAAGCTTTCTTT. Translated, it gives CASRGGGHTEAFF.

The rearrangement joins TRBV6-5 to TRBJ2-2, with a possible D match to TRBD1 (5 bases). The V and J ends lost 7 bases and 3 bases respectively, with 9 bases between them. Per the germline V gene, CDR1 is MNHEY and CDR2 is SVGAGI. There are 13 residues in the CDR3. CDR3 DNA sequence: TGTGCCAGCACCACAGGATACACCGGGGAGCTGTTTTTT. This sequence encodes CASTTGYTGELFF.